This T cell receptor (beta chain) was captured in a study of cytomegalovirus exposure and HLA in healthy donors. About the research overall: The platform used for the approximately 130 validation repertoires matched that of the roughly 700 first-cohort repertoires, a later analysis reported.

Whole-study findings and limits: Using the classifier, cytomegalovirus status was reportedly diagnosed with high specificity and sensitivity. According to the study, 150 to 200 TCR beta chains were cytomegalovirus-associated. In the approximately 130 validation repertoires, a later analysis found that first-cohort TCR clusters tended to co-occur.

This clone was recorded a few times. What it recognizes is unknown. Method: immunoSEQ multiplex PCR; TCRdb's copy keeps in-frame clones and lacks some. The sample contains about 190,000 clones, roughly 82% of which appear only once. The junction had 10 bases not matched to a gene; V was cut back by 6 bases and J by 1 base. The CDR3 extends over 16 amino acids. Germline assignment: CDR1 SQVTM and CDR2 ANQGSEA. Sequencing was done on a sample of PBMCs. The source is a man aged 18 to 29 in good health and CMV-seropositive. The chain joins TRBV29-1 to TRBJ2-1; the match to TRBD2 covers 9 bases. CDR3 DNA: TGCAGCGTCTCAGGGACTAGCTTTGGGTCCTACAATGAGCAGTTCTTC. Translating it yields CSVSGTSFGSYNEQFF.